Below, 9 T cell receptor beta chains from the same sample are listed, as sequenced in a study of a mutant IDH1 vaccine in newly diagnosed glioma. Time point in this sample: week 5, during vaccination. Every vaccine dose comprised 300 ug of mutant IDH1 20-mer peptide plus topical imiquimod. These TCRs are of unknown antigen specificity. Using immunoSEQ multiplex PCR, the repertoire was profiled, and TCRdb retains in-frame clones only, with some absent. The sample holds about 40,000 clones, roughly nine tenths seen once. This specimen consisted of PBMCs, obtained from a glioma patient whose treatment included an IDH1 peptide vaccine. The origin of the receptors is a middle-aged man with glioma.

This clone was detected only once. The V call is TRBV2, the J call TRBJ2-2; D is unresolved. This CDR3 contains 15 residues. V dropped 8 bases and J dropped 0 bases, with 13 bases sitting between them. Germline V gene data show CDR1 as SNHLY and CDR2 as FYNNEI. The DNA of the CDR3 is TGTGCCAGCTGTGTCGGGCTCACGAACACCGGGGAGCTGTTTTTT. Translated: CASCVGLTNTGELFF.

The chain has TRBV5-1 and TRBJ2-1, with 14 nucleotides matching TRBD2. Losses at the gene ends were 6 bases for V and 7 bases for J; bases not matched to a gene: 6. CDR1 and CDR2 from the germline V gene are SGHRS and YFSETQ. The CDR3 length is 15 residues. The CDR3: CASTGLAGANNEQFF. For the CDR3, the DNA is TGCGCCAGCACGGGACTAGCGGGAGCCAATAATGAGCAGTTCTTC.

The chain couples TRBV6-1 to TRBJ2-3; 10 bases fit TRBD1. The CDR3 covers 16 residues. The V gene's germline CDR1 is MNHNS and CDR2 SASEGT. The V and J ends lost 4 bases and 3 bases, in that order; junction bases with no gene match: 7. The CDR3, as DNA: TGTGCCAGCAGTGTCCGACAGGGGGCGGCTACAGATACGCAGTATTTT. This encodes CASSVRQGAATDTQYF.

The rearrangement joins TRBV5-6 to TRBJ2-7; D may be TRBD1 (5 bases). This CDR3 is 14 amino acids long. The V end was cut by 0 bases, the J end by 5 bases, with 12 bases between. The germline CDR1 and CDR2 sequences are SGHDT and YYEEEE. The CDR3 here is CASSLGSGWNEQYF. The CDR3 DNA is TGTGCCAGCAGCTTGGGGTCAGGGTGGAACGAGCAGTACTTC.

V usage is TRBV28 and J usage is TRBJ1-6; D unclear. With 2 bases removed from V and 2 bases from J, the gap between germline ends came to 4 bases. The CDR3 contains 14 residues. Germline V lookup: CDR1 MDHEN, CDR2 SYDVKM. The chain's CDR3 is CASSLTTYNSPLHF. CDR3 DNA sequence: TGTGCCAGCAGTTTAACAACCTATAATTCACCCCTCCACTTT.

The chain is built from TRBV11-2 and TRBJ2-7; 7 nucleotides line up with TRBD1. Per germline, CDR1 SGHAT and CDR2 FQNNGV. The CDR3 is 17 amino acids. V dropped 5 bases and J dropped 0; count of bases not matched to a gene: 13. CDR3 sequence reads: CASSHEAPGTASYEQYF. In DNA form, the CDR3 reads TGTGCCAGCAGCCACGAAGCCCCCGGGACAGCCTCCTACGAGCAGTACTTC.

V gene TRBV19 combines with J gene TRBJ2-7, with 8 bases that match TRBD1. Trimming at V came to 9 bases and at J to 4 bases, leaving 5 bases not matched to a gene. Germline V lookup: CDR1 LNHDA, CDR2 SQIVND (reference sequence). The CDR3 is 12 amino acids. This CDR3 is CASGQGGYEQYF. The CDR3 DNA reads TGTGCCAGCGGACAGGGAGGTTACGAGCAGTACTTC.

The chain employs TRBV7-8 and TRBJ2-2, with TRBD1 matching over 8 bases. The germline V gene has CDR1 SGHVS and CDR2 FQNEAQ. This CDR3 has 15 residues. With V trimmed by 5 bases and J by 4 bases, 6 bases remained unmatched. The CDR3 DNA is TGTGCCAGCAGCCACACAGGGGGTGGCACCGGGGAGCTGTTTTTT. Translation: CASSHTGGGTGELFF.

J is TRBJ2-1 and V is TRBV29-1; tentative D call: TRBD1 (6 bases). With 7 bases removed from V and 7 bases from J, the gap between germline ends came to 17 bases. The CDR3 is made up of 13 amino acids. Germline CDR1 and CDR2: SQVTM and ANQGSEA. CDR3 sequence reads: CSANRALGNEQFF. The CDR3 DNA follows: TGCAGCGCAAACAGGGCCCTTGGGAATGAGCAGTTCTTC.